One sample yielded the 18 T cell receptor beta chains listed below, sequenced in a study of siplizumab effects on memory and regulatory T cells. Using immunoSEQ multiplex PCR, the repertoire was profiled, and TCRdb retains in-frame clones only, with some absent. The profile shows over 85,000 clones, roughly 93% of them singletons. The sample was CD8+ T cells sorted from blood. The receptors were gathered from a human donor in good health.

The CDR3 loop is CASSLNRNQPQHF. Written as DNA, the CDR3 is TGTGCCAGCAGTTTGAACAGGAATCAGCCCCAGCATTTT. This chain links TRBV27 with TRBJ1-5, with D tentatively TRBD1 (5 bases). The CDR3 loop spans 13 amino acids. Between the trimmed V and J ends, which lost 3 bases and 4 bases, there was a span of 7 bases. Germline-derived CDR1 and CDR2 are MNHEY and SMNVEV (reference sequence).

The gene calls are TRBV11-3 and TRBJ2-5, with a possible D match to TRBD2 (5 bases). The germline CDR1 and CDR2 sequences are SGHNT and YENEEA. CDR3 size: 15 residues. V gave up 1 base and J gave up 9 bases, with 18 bases separating them. The CDR3 DNA is TGTGCCAGCAGCTTAGGCCCTAGCAGCCCAATGGCCCAGTACTTC. Protein: CASSLGPSSPMAQYF.

CDR3 protein: CASSYGASGGSTDTQYF. The CDR3 DNA follows: TGTGCCAGCAGTTACGGGGCTAGCGGGGGAAGCACAGATACGCAGTATTTT. The V and J genes are TRBV2 and TRBJ2-3; 10 nucleotides match TRBD2. Losses at the gene ends were 5 bases for V and 0 bases for J; bases not matched to a gene: 8. Germline CDR1 reads SNHLY; CDR2 reads FYNNEI. This CDR3 is 17 amino acids long. Based on the CDR3 plus reference TRBV2 and TRBJ2-3, the full variable domain is EPEVTQTPSHQVTQMGQEVILRCVPISNHLYFYWYRQILGQKVEFLVSFYNNEISEKSEIFDDQFSVERPDGSNFTLKIRSTKLEDSAMYFCASSYGASGGSTDTQYFGPGTRLTVL.

The V call is TRBV7-4, the J call TRBJ2-5; D uncertain. The tail of the sequence fits TRBJ2-7 better, so the J call may be wrong. Germline V CDR1 and CDR2: SGHVT, SQSDAQ. This CDR3 comprises 14 residues. The CDR3 reads CASSLPSNPAEQYF. In nucleotides, the CDR3 is TGTGCCAGCAGCTTACCGTCCAATCCCGCCGAGCAGTACTTC.

The J gene is TRBJ2-2, the V gene TRBV30; possibly TRBD1 for D (6 bases). The CDR3 is 12 residues long. Trimming removed 3 bases at V and 8 bases at J, with 10 bases between. From germline, CDR1 is GTSNPN and CDR2 SVGIG (reference sequence). The CDR3: CAWRDSSGELFF. The CDR3 DNA reads TGTGCCTGGAGGGACAGTTCAGGGGAGCTGTTTTTT.

V is TRBV29-1 and J is TRBJ2-2; D is unresolved. The germline V and J ends were trimmed by 2 bases and 3 bases, with 4 bases remaining between them. The CDR3 consists of 12 residues. Per germline, CDR1 SQVTM and CDR2 ANQGSEA. The CDR3 here is CSVEPDTGELFF. The CDR3 region has the DNA TGCAGCGTTGAACCGGACACCGGGGAGCTGTTTTTT.

This chain connects TRBV27 to TRBJ1-1, with D possibly matching TRBD1 (6 bases). Trimming cost V 2 bases and J 2 bases, with 12 bases left between them. CDR1 and CDR2 (germline): MNHEY, SMNVEV (reference sequence). CDR3 size: 15 residues. CDR3: CASSLGGAFNTEAFF. Written as DNA, the CDR3 is TGTGCCAGCAGTTTAGGGGGCGCCTTCAACACTGAAGCTTTCTTT.

V is TRBV2 and J is TRBJ2-3, with TRBD1 matching 9 bases. The J segment lost 0 bases and the V segment lost 6 bases, leaving 4 bases of the junction unmatched. This CDR3 has 15 residues. Germline CDR1 reads SNHLY; CDR2 reads FYNNEI. The CDR3 region is CASSWTGDSTDTQYF. The CDR3 nucleotides are TGTGCCAGCAGCTGGACAGGGGATAGCACAGATACGCAGTATTTT.

There are a few counts of this clone. This chain links TRBV4-1 with TRBJ1-2; D unresolved. Per the germline V gene, CDR1 is MGHRA and CDR2 is YSYEKL. Between the trimmed V and J ends, which lost 0 bases and 8 bases, there was a span of 10 bases. CDR3 length: 13 residues. This CDR3 reads CASSQDRNGGYTF. CDR3 in DNA: TGCGCCAGCAGCCAAGACAGGAACGGCGGCTACACCTTC.

J is TRBJ2-2 and V is TRBV14; possibly TRBD2 for D (5 bases). CDR3 size: 15 residues. Looked up from germline, CDR1 is SGHDN and CDR2 is FVKESK. V shed 1 base and J shed 7 bases, with 13 bases lying between them. In DNA, the CDR3 is TGTGCCAGCAGCCAAGCGATACTAGAATTCGGGGAGCTGTTTTTT. Amino acid sequence: CASSQAILEFGELFF.

Here the CDR3 reads CSARDGHEQYF. CDR3 nucleotide sequence: TGCAGTGCTAGAGATGGCCACGAGCAGTACTTC. The chain combines TRBV20-1 with TRBJ2-7; D not certain. Germline V lookup: CDR1 DFQATT, CDR2 SNEGSKA (reference sequence). V dropped 0 bases and J dropped 5 bases, with 5 bases sitting between them. The CDR3 consists of 11 residues.

The chain uses TRBV27 and TRBJ2-2, with 12 positions matching TRBD2. Looked up from germline, CDR1 is MNHEY and CDR2 is SMNVEV (reference sequence). Trimming at V came to 2 bases and at J to 7 bases, leaving 11 bases not matched to a gene. The CDR3 spans 18 residues. CDR3 protein: CASSLESSGRATGGELFF. CDR3 sequence (DNA): TGTGCCAGCAGTTTAGAATCTAGCGGGAGGGCCACAGGCGGGGAGCTGTTTTTT.

In the case of this clone: The junction does not match germline at one end; this may be a read error. This rearrangement joins TRBV7-7 to TRBJ2-2; tentatively, D is TRBD1 or TRBD2 (6 bases each). The CDR3 totals 16 residues. Germline V CDR1 and CDR2: SSHAT, FNYEAQ (reference sequence). The CDR3 bases are TGTGCTAGCAGCTTAGCGGCACAGGGAAACACCGGGGAGCTGTTTTTT. It codes for CASSLAAQGNTGELFF. Full variable domain (missing parts from reference TRBV7-7 and TRBJ2-2): GAGVSQSPRYKVTKRGQDVTLRCDPISSHATLYWYQQALGQGPEFLTYFNYEAQPDKSGLPSDRFSAERPEGSISTLTIQRTEQRDSAMYRCASSLAAQGNTGELFFGEGSRLTVL.

J is TRBJ2-5 and V is TRBV5-4, with TRBD2 identical over 10 bases. CDR1 and CDR2 (germline): SGHNT, YYREEE (reference sequence). With V trimmed by 0 bases and J by 1 base, 3 bases remained unmatched. CDR3 size: 16 residues. The chain's CDR3 is CASSLGLAGAQETQYF. In DNA form, the CDR3 reads TGTGCCAGCAGCTTGGGGCTAGCGGGAGCCCAAGAGACCCAGTACTTC.

The chain is built from TRBV19 and TRBJ1-3; D possibly corresponds to TRBD1 (6 bases). Germline loops: CDR1 LNHDA, CDR2 SQIVND (reference sequence). Trimming removed 6 bases at V and 2 bases at J, with 17 bases between. The CDR3 covers 16 residues. The CDR3 coding sequence is TGTGCCAGTAGCAAGCTGGAACAGGGAGCTGGAAACACCATATATTTT. Amino acids: CASSKLEQGAGNTIYF.

The gene calls are TRBV6-1 and TRBJ1-2; the D gene is possibly TRBD1 (6 bases). Trimming shortened V by 0 bases and J by 3 bases, and 8 bases separated the two germline ends. Germline CDR1 and CDR2: MNHNS and SASEGT. CDR3 length equals 14 residues. DNA of the CDR3: TGTGCCAGCAGTGAAGCGAGGGGGTACTATGGCTACACCTTC. Translation gives CASSEARGYYGYTF.

The chain recombines TRBV7-9 with TRBJ2-2; TRBD2 matches 8 bases. Germline-derived CDR1 and CDR2 are SEHNR and FQNEAQ (reference sequence). The CDR3 spans 17 residues. V was clipped by 0 bases and J by 2 bases; unmatched bases: 5. The CDR3 is CASSLARREENTGELFF. The DNA of the CDR3 is TGTGCCAGCAGCTTAGCTCGGCGGGAGGAAAACACCGGGGAGCTGTTTTTT.

The rearrangement uses TRBV6-1 and TRBJ1-1; a weak D match, TRBD1 (5 bases). The V gene's germline CDR1 is MNHNS and CDR2 SASEGT. CDR3 size: 17 residues. Between the trimmed V and J ends, which lost 4 bases and 0 bases, there was a span of 18 bases. As DNA, the CDR3 is TGTGCCAGCAGTGTGATGACGACAGCCACTTTGAACACTGAAGCTTTCTTT. Residues: CASSVMTTATLNTEAFF.